Given below is one TCR beta chain in context. These data come from a study of blood T cell repertoires in COVID-19. In the original workflow: Nucleated cell counts were estimated from reference gene primer amplification. The data were produced by immunoSEQ multiplex PCR, yet TCRdb's version contains in-frame clones alone and is incomplete. The V and J calls and clone size were taken over from that table, and D and trimming were inferred from the DNA. The repertoire includes about 370,000 clones, about 90% of them detected once, and around 3% sits in the top ten. Unmatched junction bases numbered 9, after V lost 5 bases and J lost 6 bases. This CDR3 is built from 16 residues. Per germline, CDR1 SNHLY and CDR2 FYNNEI. Enrolment of Seattle patients took place during active infection, and they were followed longitudinally.

This TCR came from a woman in her thirties with COVID-19, enrolled during active disease. The genes are TRBV2 and TRBJ1-6; 8 bases fit TRBD1. The sample was peripheral blood. CDR3 nucleotide sequence: TGTGCCAGCAGTAGGACAGGGCTATTTCTTAATTCACCCCTCCACTTT. Translation gives CASSRTGLFLNSPLHF.